Each of the 13 T cell receptor beta chains below was sequenced from the same sample in a study of T cell responses to AZD1222 COVID-19 vaccine. TCRdb's table, derived via immunoSEQ multiplex PCR, lists solely in-frame clones and lacks some. The sample has approximately 110,000 clones, about 90% seen once; the top ten hold approximately 9.3%. The sample was peripheral blood, taken on day 0 of AZD1222 vaccination. The receptor source for this set is an adult in good health.

This clone was recorded once. The CDR3 protein is CASSQALGLAGVVGANVLTF. In DNA, the CDR3 is TGTGCCAGCAGCCAGGCCCTCGGACTAGCGGGAGTCGTGGGGGCCAACGTCCTGACTTTC. This chain uses TRBV3-1 (or the pseudogene TRBV3-2) with TRBJ2-6, with 13 positions matching TRBD2. V shed 3 bases, J shed 4 bases, and the junction held 12 bases outside the gene matches. Per the germline V gene, CDR1 is LGHDT and CDR2 is YNNKEL (reference sequence). The CDR3 sequence is 20 residues long.

The rearrangement links TRBV4-1 to TRBJ2-2, with D uncertain. Trimming removed 2 bases at V and 1 base at J, with 17 bases between. Germline loops: CDR1 MGHRA, CDR2 YSYEKL. The CDR3 is made up of 18 amino acids. The CDR3 loop reads CASSQLVLTAGNTGELFF. For the CDR3, the DNA is TGCGCCAGCAGCCAATTGGTTTTGACGGCCGGGAACACCGGGGAGCTGTTTTTT.

In DNA, the CDR3 is TGTGCCAGCAGTCGGACTAGGACAGGGGGCAATGAAGCTTTCTTT. It codes for CASSRTRTGGNEAFF. The V gene is TRBV5-4, the J gene TRBJ1-1, with TRBD1 matching 11 bases. Germline trimming cut 5 bases from V and 7 bases from J; bases unmatched to any gene: 10. CDR3 length: 15 amino acids. Germline CDR1 reads SGHNT; CDR2 reads YYREEE (reference sequence).

The V call is TRBV19, the J call TRBJ2-7; no firm D call. The CDR3 totals 13 residues. The germline V and J ends were trimmed by 3 bases and 2 bases, with 8 bases remaining between them. Germline V gene lookup returns CDR1 LNHDA and CDR2 SQIVND (reference sequence). The CDR3 is CASSMATAYEQYF. Here the CDR3 DNA reads TGTGCCAGTAGTATGGCTACAGCCTACGAGCAGTACTTC.

The chain employs TRBV12-3 or TRBV12-4 and TRBJ2-3; TRBD2 might be the D (6 bases). Deletions cut 4 bases from V and 5 bases from J, with 7 bases between. This CDR3 is 12 amino acids long. The CDR3 DNA reads as TGTGCCAGCAGTTGGAGGGGAGATACGCAGTATTTT. It translates to CASSWRGDTQYF.

The chain links TRBV4-2 to TRBJ2-1, with TRBD2 matching over 12 bases. The CDR3 has 16 amino acids. From germline, CDR1 is LGHNA and CDR2 YNFKEQ. After removal of 1 base from V and 6 bases from J, the junction contained 4 bases not matched to a gene. CDR3 region: CASSQGLAGVRNEQFF. The CDR3 bases are TGTGCCAGCAGCCAAGGACTAGCGGGAGTTCGCAATGAGCAGTTCTTC.

The gene calls are TRBV19 and TRBJ1-2; D unclear. The CDR3 runs to 15 residues. V lost 5 bases and J lost 4, with 17 bases in between. CDR1 is LNHDA, CDR2 SQIVND, per germline (reference sequence). The CDR3 DNA follows: TGTGCCAGTAGTGCGGTACTTGGGTCGGGCTATGGCTACACCTTC. Its translation: CASSAVLGSGYGYTF.

The rearrangement links TRBV11-2 to TRBJ2-7; possible D gene TRBD1, 6 bases. In germline, CDR1 is SGHAT, CDR2 FQNNGV. The CDR3 covers 13 residues. Trimming pared 7 bases from V and 3 bases from J, leaving 13 bases between. CDR3 amino acids: CASTGGPYYEQYF. The CDR3 DNA follows: TGTGCCAGCACTGGGGGCCCCTACTACGAGCAGTACTTC.

This chain uses TRBV6-5 with TRBJ2-2; a possible D gene is TRBD1 (6 bases). The V gene's germline CDR1 is MNHEY and CDR2 SVGAGI. The V end was cut by 8 bases, the J end by 1 base, with 8 bases between. CDR3 length equals 13 residues. The CDR3, as DNA: TGTGCCAGCCCGACAGGGAACACCGGGGAGCTGTTTTTT. It codes for CASPTGNTGELFF.

CDR3 loop: CASSLGRGPGSRYEQYF. The CDR3 coding sequence is TGCGCCAGCAGCTTGGGGAGGGGCCCTGGTAGCCGGTACGAGCAGTACTTC. The rearrangement joins TRBV5-1 to TRBJ2-7; TRBD2 might be the D (6 bases). V lost 0 bases, J lost 4 bases, and 20 bases lay in between. This CDR3 is built from 17 residues. Per the germline V gene, CDR1 is SGHRS and CDR2 is YFSETQ.

The table lists this clone with a few counts. The rearrangement joins TRBV6-6 to TRBJ1-1, with no clear D. This CDR3 contains 15 residues. Germline CDR1 and CDR2: MNHNY and SVGAGI (reference sequence). V was pared by 1 base and J by 1 base, with 10 bases between. CDR3 protein: CASSYLRVTNTEAFF. DNA for the CDR3: TGTGCCAGCAGTTACTTGAGGGTGACGAACACTGAAGCTTTCTTT.

The CDR3 bases are TGTGCCAGCAGCGTAGACGGCGGGGGGCCCAAAAACATTCAGTACTTC. Translation gives CASSVDGGGPKNIQYF. The rearrangement links TRBV9 to TRBJ2-4, with 8 bases matching TRBD2. The CDR3 has 16 residues. The germline CDR1 and CDR2 sequences are SGDLS and YYNGEE. The V and J ends lost 0 bases and 2 bases, in that order; junction bases with no gene match: 4. The full variable domain, in which reference TRBV9 and TRBJ2-4 provide the parts outside the CDR3, is DSGVTQTPKHLITATGQRVTLRCSPRSGDLSVYWYQQSLDQGLQFLIQYYNGEERAKGNILERFSAQQFPDLHSELNLSSLELGDSALYFCASSVDGGGPKNIQYFGAGTRLSVL.

The J gene is TRBJ2-7, the V gene TRBV9, with 8 bases identical to TRBD2. Per germline, CDR1 SGDLS and CDR2 YYNGEE. This CDR3 is 14 amino acids long. After removal of 3 bases from V and 3 bases from J, the junction contained 5 bases not matched to a gene. The CDR3 coding sequence is TGTGCCAGCAGCGCCGGGACTAGTCACTACGAGCAGTACTTC. Translation: CASSAGTSHYEQYF.